This T cell receptor beta chain is drawn from a study of T cells after yellow fever vaccination. General observations from the study: Weaker overall was a secondary response that nonetheless peaked faster, on day 5 versus 15.

With respect to this clonotype: The antigen is undetermined.

Per the germline V gene, CDR1 is MGHRA and CDR2 is YSYEKL. The CDR3 contains 15 residues. V was cut by 0 bases and J by 4 bases, with 12 bases left in between. One entry per CDR3 protein, called by TCRdb with MiXCR from the 5' RACE reads. The table shows more than 350,000 distinct CDR3 sequences, with around 10% occurring only once. This rearrangement joins TRBV4-1 to TRBJ2-5; TRBD2 might be the D (5 bases). Material: PBMCs, obtained on the day of the first yellow fever vaccination. The TCR was taken from a man between 18 and 29 years old who received the YFV17D yellow fever vaccine. The CDR3 DNA reads TGCGCCAGCAGCCAAGATCGGGGTCCAGCAGAGACCCAGTACTTC. It encodes CASSQDRGPAETQYF.